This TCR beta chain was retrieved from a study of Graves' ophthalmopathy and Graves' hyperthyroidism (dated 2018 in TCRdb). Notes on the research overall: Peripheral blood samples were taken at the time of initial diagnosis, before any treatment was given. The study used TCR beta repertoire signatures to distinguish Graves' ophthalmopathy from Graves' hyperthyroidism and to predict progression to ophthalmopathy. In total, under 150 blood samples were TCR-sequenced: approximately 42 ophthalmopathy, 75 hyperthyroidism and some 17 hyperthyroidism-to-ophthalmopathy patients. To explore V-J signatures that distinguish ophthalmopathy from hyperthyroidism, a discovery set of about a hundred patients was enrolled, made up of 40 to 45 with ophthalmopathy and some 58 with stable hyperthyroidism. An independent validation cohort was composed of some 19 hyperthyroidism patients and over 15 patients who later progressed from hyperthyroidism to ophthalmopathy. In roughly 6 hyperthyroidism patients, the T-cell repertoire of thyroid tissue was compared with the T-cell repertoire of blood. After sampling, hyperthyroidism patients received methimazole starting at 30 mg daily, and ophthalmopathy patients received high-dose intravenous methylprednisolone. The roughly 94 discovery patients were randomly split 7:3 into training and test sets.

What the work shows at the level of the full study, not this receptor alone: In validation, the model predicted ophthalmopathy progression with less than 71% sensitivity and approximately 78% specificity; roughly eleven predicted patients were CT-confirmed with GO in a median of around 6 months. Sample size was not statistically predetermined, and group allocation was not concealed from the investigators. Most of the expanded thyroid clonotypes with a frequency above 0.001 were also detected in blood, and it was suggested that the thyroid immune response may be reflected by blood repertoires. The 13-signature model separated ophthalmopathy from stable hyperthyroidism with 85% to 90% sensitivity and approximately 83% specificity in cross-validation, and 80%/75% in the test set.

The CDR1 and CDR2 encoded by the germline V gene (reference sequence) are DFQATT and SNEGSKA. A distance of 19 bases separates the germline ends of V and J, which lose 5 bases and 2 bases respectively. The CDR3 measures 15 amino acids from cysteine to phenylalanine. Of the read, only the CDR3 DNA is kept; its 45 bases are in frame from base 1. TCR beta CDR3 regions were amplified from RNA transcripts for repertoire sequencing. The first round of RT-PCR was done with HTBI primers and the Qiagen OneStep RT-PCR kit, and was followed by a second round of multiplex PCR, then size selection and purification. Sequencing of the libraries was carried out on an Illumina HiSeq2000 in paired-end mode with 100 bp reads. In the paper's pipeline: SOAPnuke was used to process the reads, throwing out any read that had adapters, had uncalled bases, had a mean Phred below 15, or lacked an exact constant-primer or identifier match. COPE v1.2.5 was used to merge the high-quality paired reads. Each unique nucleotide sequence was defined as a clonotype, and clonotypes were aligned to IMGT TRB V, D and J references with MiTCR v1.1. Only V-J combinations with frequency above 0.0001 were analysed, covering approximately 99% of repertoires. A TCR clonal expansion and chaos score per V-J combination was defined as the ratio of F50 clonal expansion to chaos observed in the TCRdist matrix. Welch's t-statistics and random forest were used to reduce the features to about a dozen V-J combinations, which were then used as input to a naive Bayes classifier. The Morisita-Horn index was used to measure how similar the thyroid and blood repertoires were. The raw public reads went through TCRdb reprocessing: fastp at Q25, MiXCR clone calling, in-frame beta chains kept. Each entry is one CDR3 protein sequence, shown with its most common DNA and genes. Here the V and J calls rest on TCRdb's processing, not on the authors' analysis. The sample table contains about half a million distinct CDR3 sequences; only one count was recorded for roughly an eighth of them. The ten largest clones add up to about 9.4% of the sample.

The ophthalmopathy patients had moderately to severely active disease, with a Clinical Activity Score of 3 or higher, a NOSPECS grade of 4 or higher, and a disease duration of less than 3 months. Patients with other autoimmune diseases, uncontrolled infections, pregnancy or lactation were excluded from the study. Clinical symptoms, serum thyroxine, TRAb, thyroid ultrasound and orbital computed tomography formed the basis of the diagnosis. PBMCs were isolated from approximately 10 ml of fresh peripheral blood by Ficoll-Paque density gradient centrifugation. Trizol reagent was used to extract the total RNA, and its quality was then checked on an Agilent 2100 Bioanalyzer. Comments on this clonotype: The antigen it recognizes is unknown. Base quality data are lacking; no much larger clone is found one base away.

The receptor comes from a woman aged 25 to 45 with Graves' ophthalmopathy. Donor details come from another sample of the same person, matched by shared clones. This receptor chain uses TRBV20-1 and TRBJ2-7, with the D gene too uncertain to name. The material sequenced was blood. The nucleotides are TGCAGTGCTGGGGATCCGGCCATCCACACCTACGAGCAGTACTTC. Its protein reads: CSAGDPAIHTYEQYF.